These 13 T cell receptor beta chains were all obtained from the same sample, sequenced in a study of technical replicates of blood from a handful of donors. Libraries were prepared by immunoSEQ multiplex PCR; TCRdb keeps only in-frame clonotypes and omits some of them. The sample includes more than 65,000 clones, under 98% of them seen just once. The sample taken for sequencing was T cells isolated from PBMCs. These receptors all come from a human donor in good health.

This chain joins TRBV6-5 and TRBJ1-2; D perhaps matches TRBD1 (6 bases). Trimming took 10 bases from V and 8 from J, leaving 17 bases between them. The CDR3 sequence is 12 residues long. Per germline, CDR1 MNHEY and CDR2 SVGAGI. This CDR3 reads CATCLTGTGYTF. The CDR3 region has the DNA TGTGCCACCTGTCTAACAGGGACCGGCTACACCTTC.

This chain connects TRBV7-3 to TRBJ2-5; tentative D call: TRBD2 (5 bases). This CDR3 has 13 residues. Trimming cost V 6 bases and J 5 bases, with 13 bases left between them. Germline V lookup: CDR1 SGHTA, CDR2 FQGTGA. DNA of the CDR3: TGTGCCAGCAGTCCTAGGACTGGGGAGACCCAGTACTTC. Translating it yields CASSPRTGETQYF.

V usage is TRBV6-1 and J usage is TRBJ1-5, with a tentative D call TRBD1 (6 bases). The CDR3 is 15 amino acids. Germline V lookup: CDR1 MNHNS, CDR2 SASEGT. Trimming took off 4 bases at V and 4 bases at J, with 14 bases between the two ends. CDR3 region: CASSGRHTGNQPQHF. As DNA, the CDR3 is TGTGCCAGCAGTGGCCGACATACAGGGAATCAGCCCCAGCATTTT.

V and J are TRBV9 and TRBJ2-2; possible D gene TRBD2, 5 bases. The CDR3 has 14 residues. Per the germline V gene, CDR1 is SGDLS and CDR2 is YYNGEE. Deletions cut 4 bases from V and 8 bases from J, with 15 bases between. The CDR3 coding sequence is TGTGCCAGCAGCTCCTTCCGGGGTACTGGGGAGCTGTTTTTT. Translating it yields CASSSFRGTGELFF.

The chain has TRBV5-4 and TRBJ2-3; 13 nucleotides line up with TRBD2. Germline lookup yields CDR1 SGHNT and CDR2 YYREEE (reference sequence). J gave up 4 bases and V 5 bases, and 7 bases lay outside the gene matches. The CDR3 consists of 16 residues. In nucleotides, the CDR3 is TGTGCCAGCAGGCCGAAACTAGCGGGAGGGGCAGATACGCAGTATTTT. Translating gives CASRPKLAGGADTQYF.

The V call is TRBV13, the J call TRBJ2-2; maybe TRBD2 (6 bases). Trimming removed 5 bases at V and 3 bases at J, with 16 bases between. Germline values: CDR1 PRHDT, CDR2 FYEKMQ (reference sequence). This CDR3 is 16 amino acids long. The CDR3 sequence is CASSPGPGAYTGELFF. CDR3 DNA sequence: TGTGCCAGCAGCCCGGGACCGGGAGCGTACACCGGGGAGCTGTTTTTT.

The chain joins TRBV6-5 to TRBJ1-2; D might be TRBD1 (5 bases). CDR1 is MNHEY, CDR2 SVGAGI, per germline. V lost 4 bases, J lost 4 bases, and 7 bases lay in between. There are 12 residues in the CDR3. The CDR3 region has the DNA TGTGCCAGCAGTTCAGGGCTCTATGGCTACACCTTC. This codes for CASSSGLYGYTF.

The rearrangement joins TRBV19 to TRBJ2-7, with D possibly being TRBD2 (5 bases). Deletions cut 5 bases from V and 2 bases from J, with 10 bases between. The CDR3 contains 13 residues. Germline loops: CDR1 LNHDA, CDR2 SQIVND (reference sequence). As DNA, the CDR3 is TGTGCCAGTAGTTTGAGCGGAGCCTACGAGCAGTACTTC. Protein product: CASSLSGAYEQYF.

The chain joins TRBV9 to TRBJ1-1; tentatively, D is TRBD1 (6 bases). V gave up 3 bases and J gave up 1 base, with 7 bases separating them. The germline V gene has CDR1 SGDLS and CDR2 YYNGEE. The CDR3 runs 13 residues. The CDR3 sequence: CASSAGQNTEAFF. DNA of the CDR3: TGTGCCAGCAGCGCGGGACAGAACACTGAAGCTTTCTTT.

The rearrangement links TRBV28 to TRBJ1-4, with TRBD1 matching 9 bases. CDR3 length equals 16 residues. V shed 10 bases and J 8 bases; nucleotides not matched to a gene: 17. Germline CDR1 reads MDHEN; CDR2 reads SYDVKM. The CDR3 DNA sequence: TGTGCCACTGCTTTTTTATGGGGGACAGGGCGCGAAAAACTGTTTTTT. Protein product: CATAFLWGTGREKLFF.

The V and J genes are TRBV9 and TRBJ2-7; TRBD1 aligns across 10 bases. Germline trimming cut 4 bases from V and 6 bases from J; bases unmatched to any gene: 10. Germline lookup yields CDR1 SGDLS and CDR2 YYNGEE. The CDR3 extends over 15 amino acids. The CDR3 spells CASSPFPGQGFEQYF. The CDR3 coding sequence is TGTGCCAGCAGCCCCTTCCCGGGACAGGGGTTCGAGCAGTACTTC.

The rearrangement joins TRBV27 to TRBJ2-7, with a weak D call TRBD2 (6 bases). Germline CDR1 reads MNHEY; CDR2 reads SMNVEV (reference sequence). CDR3 size: 9 residues. The germline V and J ends were trimmed by 11 bases and 5 bases, with 7 bases remaining between them. The CDR3 DNA follows: TGTGCCCCGGGGGACGAGCAGTACTTC. This sequence encodes CAPGDEQYF.

CDR3 bases: TGCAGCGTCGAGACAGATTACGAGCAGTACTTC. It translates to CSVETDYEQYF. The J gene is TRBJ2-7, the V gene TRBV29-1, with D possibly being TRBD1 (5 bases). This CDR3 region has 11 residues. V was clipped by 6 bases and J by 4 bases, with 10 bases between them. Germline V gene sequence: CDR1 SQVTM, CDR2 ANQGSEA.